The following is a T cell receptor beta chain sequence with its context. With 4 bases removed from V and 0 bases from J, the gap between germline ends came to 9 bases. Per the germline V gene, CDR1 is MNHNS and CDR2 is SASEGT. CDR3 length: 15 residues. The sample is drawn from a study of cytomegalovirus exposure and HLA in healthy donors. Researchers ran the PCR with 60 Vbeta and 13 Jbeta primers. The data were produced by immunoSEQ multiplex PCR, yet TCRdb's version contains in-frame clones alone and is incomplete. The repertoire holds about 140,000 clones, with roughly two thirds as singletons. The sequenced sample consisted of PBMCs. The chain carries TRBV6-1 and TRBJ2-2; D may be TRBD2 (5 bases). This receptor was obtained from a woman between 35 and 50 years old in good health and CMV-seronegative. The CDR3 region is CASSARDTNTGELFF. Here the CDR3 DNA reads TGTGCCAGCAGTGCTCGGGATACGAACACCGGGGAGCTGTTTTTT.